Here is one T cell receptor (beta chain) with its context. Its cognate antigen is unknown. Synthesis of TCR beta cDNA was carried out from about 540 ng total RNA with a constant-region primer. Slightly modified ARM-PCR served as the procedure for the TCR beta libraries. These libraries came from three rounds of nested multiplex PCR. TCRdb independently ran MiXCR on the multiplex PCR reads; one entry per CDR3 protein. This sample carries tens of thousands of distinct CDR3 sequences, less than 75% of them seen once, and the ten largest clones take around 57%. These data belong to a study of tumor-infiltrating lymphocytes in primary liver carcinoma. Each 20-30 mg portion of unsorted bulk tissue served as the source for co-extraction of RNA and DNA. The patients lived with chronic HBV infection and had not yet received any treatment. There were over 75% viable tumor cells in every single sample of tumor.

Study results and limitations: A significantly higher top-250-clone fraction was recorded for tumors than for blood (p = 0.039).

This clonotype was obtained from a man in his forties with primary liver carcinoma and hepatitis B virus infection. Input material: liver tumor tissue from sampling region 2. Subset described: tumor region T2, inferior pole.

CDR3 DNA: TGCGCTAGGAGCCAAGATAGGGGGGCGGGAGACGAGCAGTACTTC. Translated, it gives CARSQDRGAGDEQYF. The V and J genes are TRBV4-3 and TRBJ2-7; maybe TRBD2 (7 bases). Germline CDR1 reads LGHNA; CDR2 reads YSLEER. The CDR3 is made up of 15 amino acids.